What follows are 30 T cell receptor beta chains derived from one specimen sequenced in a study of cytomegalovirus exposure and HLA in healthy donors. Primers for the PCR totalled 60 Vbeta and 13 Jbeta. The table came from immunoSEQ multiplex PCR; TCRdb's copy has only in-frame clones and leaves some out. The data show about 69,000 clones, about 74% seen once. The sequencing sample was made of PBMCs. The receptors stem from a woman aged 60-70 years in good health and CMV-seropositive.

The CDR3 protein is CSVGLISRTYEQYF. DNA of the CDR3: TGCAGCGTTGGTCTTATCTCCCGTACCTACGAGCAGTACTTC. The chain has TRBV29-1 and TRBJ2-7; D is unresolved. The V gene's germline CDR1 is SQVTM and CDR2 ANQGSEA. The CDR3 is 14 residues long. Trimming removed 4 bases from V and 2 bases from J, with 15 bases in between.

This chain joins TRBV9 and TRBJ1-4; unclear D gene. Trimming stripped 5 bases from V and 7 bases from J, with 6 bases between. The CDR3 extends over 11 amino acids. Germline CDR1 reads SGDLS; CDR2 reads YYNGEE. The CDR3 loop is CASSSGEKLFF. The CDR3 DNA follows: TGTGCCAGCAGTAGTGGTGAAAAACTGTTTTTT.

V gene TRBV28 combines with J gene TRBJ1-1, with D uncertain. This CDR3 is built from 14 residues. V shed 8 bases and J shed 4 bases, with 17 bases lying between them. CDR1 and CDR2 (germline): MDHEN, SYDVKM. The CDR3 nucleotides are TGTGCCAGCCGTTCGGTCCCGGAGGGCACTGAAGCTTTCTTT. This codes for CASRSVPEGTEAFF.

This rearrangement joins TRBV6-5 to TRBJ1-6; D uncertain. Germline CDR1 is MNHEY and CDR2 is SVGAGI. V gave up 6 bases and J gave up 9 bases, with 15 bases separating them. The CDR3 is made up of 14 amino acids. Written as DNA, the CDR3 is TGTGCCAGCAGATACGAGGTTGGGAGTTCACCCCTCCACTTT. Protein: CASRYEVGSSPLHF.

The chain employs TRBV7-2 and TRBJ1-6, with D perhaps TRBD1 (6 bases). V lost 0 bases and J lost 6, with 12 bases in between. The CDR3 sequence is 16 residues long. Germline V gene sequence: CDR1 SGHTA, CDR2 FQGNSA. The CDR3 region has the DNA TGTGCCAGCAGCTTAGCCAGGGGCGTCTCTAATTCACCCCTCCACTTT. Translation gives CASSLARGVSNSPLHF.

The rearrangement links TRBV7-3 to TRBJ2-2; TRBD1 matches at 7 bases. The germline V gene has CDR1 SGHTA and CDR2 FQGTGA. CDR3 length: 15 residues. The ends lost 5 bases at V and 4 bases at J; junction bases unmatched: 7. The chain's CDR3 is CASSRNPGGTGELFF. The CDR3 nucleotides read TGTGCCAGCAGCCGTAACCCAGGGGGCACCGGGGAGCTGTTTTTT.

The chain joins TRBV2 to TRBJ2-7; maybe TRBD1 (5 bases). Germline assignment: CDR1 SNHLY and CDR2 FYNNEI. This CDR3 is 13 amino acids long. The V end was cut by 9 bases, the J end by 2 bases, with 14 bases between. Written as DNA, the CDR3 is TGTGCCAGTAAGGGGTTATTAACCTACGAGCAGTACTTC. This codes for CASKGLLTYEQYF.

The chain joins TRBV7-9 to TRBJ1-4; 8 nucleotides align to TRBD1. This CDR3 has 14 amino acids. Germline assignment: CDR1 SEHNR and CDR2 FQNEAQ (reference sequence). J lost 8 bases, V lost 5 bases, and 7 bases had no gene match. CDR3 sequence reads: CASSRTGWGEKLFF. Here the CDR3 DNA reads TGTGCCAGCAGCCGGACAGGGTGGGGAGAAAAACTGTTTTTT.

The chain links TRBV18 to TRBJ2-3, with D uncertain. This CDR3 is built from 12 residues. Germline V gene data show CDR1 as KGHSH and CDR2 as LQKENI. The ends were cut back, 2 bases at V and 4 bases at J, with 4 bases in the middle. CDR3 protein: CASSPIADTQYF. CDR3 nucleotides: TGTGCCAGCTCACCAATCGCAGATACGCAGTATTTT.

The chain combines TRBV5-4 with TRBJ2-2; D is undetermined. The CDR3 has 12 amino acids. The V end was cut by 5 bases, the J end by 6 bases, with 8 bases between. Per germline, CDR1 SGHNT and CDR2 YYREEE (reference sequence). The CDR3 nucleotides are TGTGCCAGCAGTTCTGCGGCCGGGGAGCTGTTTTTT. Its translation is CASSSAAGELFF.

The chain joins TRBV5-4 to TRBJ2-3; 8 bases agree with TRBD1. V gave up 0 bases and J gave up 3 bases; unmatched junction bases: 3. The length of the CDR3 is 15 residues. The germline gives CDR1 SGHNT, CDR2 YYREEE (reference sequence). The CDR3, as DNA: TGTGCCAGCAGCTTGGGACAGGGGAGAACAGATACGCAGTATTTT. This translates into CASSLGQGRTDTQYF.

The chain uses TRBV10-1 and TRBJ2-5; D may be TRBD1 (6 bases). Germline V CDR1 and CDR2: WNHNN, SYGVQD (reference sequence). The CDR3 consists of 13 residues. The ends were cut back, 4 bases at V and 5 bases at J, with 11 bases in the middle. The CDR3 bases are TGCGCCAGCAGTGGATGGCAGGGGGAGACCCAGTACTTC. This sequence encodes CASSGWQGETQYF.

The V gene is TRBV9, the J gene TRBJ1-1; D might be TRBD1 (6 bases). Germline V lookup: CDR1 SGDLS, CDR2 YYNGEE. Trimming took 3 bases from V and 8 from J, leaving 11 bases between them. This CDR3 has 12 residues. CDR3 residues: CASSAGELEAFF. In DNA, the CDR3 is TGTGCCAGCAGCGCAGGGGAGTTGGAAGCTTTCTTT. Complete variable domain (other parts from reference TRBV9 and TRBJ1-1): DSGVTQTPKHLITATGQRVTLRCSPRSGDLSVYWYQQSLDQGLQFLIQYYNGEERAKGNILERFSAQQFPDLHSELNLSSLELGDSALYFCASSAGELEAFFGQGTRLTVV.

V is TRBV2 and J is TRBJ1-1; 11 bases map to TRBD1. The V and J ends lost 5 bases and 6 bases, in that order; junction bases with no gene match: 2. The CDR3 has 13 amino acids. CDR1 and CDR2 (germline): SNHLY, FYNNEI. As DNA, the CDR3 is TGTGCCAGCAGTAGGACAGGGGGCCCTGAAGCTTTCTTT. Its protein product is CASSRTGGPEAFF.

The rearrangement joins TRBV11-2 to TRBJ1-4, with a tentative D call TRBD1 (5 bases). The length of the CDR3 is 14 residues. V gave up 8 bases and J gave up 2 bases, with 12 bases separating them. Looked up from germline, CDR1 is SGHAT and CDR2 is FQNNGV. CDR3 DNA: TGTGCCAGCCGGGGGACCCCTACTAATGAAAAACTGTTTTTT. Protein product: CASRGTPTNEKLFF.

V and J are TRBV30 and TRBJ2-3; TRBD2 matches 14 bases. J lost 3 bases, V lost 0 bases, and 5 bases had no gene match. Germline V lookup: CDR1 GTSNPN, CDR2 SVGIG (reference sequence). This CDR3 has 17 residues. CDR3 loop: CAWSVGTSGSATDTQYF. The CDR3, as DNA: TGTGCCTGGAGTGTAGGGACTAGCGGGAGTGCGACAGATACGCAGTATTTT.

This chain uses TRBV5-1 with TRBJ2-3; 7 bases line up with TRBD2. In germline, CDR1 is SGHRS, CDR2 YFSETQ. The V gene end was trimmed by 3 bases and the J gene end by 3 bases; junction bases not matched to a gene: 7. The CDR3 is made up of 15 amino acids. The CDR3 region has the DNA TGCGCCAGCAGCTCTAGCGGCTTGGGTACAGATACGCAGTATTTT. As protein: CASSSSGLGTDTQYF.

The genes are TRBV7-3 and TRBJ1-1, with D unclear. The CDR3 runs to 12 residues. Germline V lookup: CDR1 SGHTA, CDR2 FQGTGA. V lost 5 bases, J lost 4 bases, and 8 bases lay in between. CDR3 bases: TGTGCCAGCAGCCCAGGAGGCACTGAAGCTTTCTTT. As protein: CASSPGGTEAFF. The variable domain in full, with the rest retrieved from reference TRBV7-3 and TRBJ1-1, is GAGVSQTPSNKVTEKGKYVELRCDPISGHTALYWYRQSLGQGPEFLIYFQGTGAADDSGLPNDRFFAVRPEGSVSTLKIQRTERGDSAVYLCASSPGGTEAFFGQGTRLTVV.

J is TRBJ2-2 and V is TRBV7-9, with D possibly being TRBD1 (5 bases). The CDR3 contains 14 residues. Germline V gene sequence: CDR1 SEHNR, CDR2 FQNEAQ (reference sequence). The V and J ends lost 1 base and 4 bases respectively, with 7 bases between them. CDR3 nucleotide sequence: TGTGCCAGCAGCTTAGGGGGCGGCACCGGGGAGCTGTTTTTT. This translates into CASSLGGGTGELFF.

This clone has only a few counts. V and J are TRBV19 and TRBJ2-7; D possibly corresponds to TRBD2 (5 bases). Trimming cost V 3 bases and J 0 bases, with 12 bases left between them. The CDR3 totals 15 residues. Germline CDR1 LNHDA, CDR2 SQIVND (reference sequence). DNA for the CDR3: TGTGCCAGTAGTATTGTCCCGGGGAGCTCCTACGAGCAGTACTTC. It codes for CASSIVPGSSYEQYF.

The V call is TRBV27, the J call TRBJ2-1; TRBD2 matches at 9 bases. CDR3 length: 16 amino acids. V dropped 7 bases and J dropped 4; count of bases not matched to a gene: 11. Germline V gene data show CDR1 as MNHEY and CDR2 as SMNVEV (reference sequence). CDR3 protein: CASTRDSGSSYNEQFF. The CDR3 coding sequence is TGTGCCAGCACCAGGGATAGCGGGAGTTCGTACAATGAGCAGTTCTTC.

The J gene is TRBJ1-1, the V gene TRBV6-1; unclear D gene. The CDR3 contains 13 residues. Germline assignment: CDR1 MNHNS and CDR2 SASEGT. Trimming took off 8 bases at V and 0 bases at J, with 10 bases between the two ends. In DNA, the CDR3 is TGTGCCAGCCTTGACTGGTTGAACACTGAAGCTTTCTTT. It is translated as CASLDWLNTEAFF.

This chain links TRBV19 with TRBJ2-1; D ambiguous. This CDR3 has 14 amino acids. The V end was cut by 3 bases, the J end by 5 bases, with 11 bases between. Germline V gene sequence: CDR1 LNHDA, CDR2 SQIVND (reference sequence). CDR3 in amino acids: CASSIPANNNEQFF. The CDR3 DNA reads TGTGCCAGTAGTATCCCAGCGAACAACAATGAGCAGTTCTTC.

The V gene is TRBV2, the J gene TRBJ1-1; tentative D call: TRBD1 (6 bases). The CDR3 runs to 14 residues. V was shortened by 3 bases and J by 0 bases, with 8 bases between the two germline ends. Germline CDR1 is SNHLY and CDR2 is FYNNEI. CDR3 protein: CASSETGMNTEAFF. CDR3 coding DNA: TGTGCCAGCAGTGAGACAGGTATGAACACTGAAGCTTTCTTT.

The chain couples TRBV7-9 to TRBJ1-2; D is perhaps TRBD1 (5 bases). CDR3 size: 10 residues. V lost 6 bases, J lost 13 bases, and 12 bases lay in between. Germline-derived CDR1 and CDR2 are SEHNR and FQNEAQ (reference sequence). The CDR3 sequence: CASSSGAATF. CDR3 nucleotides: TGTGCCAGCAGTTCTGGGGCAGCCACCTTC.

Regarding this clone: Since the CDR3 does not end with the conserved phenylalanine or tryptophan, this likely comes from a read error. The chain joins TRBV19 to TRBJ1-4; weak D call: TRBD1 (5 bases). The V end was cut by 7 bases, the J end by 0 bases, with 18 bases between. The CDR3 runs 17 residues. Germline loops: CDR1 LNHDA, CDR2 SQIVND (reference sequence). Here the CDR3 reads CASTATLGVSTNEKLFV. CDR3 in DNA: TGTGCCAGTACCGCGACTTTAGGGGTCTCAACTAATGAAAAACTGTTTGTT.

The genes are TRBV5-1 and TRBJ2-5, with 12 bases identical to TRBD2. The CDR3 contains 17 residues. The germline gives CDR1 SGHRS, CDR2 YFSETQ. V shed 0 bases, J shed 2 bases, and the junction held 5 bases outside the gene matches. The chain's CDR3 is CASSLAATSGGQETQYF. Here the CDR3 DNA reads TGCGCCAGCAGCTTGGCCGCCACTAGCGGGGGGCAAGAGACCCAGTACTTC.

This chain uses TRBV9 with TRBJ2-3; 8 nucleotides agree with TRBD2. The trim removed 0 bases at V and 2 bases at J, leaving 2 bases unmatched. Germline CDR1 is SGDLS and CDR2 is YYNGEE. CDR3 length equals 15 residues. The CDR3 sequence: CASSVGSGVTDTQYF. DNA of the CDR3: TGTGCCAGCAGCGTAGGTAGCGGGGTCACAGATACGCAGTATTTT.

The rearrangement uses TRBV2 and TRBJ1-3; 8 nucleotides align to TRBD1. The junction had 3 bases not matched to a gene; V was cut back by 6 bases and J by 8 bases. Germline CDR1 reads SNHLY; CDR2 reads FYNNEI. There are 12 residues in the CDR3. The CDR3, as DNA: TGTGCCAGCAGCCAACAGGGGGACACCATATATTTT. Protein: CASSQQGDTIYF.

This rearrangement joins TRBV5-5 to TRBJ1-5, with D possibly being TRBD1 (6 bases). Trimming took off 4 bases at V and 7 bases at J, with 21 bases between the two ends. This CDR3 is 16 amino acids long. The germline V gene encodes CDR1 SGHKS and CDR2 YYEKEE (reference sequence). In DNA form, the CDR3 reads TGTGCCAGCAGCAGCCTTCGTGGGGGCGTCGGGCAGCCCCAGCATTTT. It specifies CASSSLRGGVGQPQHF.